This TCR beta chain was sequenced in a study of graft-versus-host responses after intestinal transplantation. Turning to the study itself: Every one of the recipients received anti-thymocyte globulin induction and afterwards took tacrolimus and steroids for around 3 years.

A word on this clone: Antigen specificity is unknown.

Generated by immunoSEQ multiplex PCR, the TCRdb table keeps only in-frame clones and is missing some. The data show about 120,000 clones, 90% seen once. Looked up from germline, CDR1 is SGHNT and CDR2 is YYREEE (reference sequence). This CDR3 region has 15 residues. The V end lost 1 base, the J end lost 5 bases, and 16 bases lay between the germline ends. The specimen was unstimulated CD4+ T cells sorted from spleen or lymph node cells, collected before intestinal transplant. The receptor comes from a human donor who received an intestinal transplant. The chain couples TRBV5-4 to TRBJ2-7, with a possible D match to TRBD1 (5 bases). The CDR3 loop reads CASSLNRQGRNEQYF. DNA for the CDR3: TGTGCCAGCAGCTTGAATCGGCAGGGCAGGAACGAGCAGTACTTC.